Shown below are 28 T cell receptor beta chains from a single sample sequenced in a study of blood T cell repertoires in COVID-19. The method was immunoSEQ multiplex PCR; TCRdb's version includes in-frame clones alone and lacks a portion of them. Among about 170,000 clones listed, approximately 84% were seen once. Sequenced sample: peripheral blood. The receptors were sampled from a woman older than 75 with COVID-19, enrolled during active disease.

This CDR3 is CASSPLFVLGGLGQPQHF. The CDR3 DNA is TGTGCCAGCTCACCACTGTTCGTTTTAGGGGGCTTAGGTCAGCCCCAGCATTTT. The chain employs TRBV18 and TRBJ1-5; 7 nucleotides align to TRBD1. This CDR3 contains 18 residues. Germline CDR1 and CDR2: KGHSH and LQKENI. Trimming took 1 base from V and 6 from J; bases not matched to a gene: 15. Full variable domain (outside the CDR3, taken from reference TRBV18 and TRBJ1-5): NAGVMQNPRHLVRRRGQEARLRCSPMKGHSHVYWYRQLPEEGLKFMVYLQKENIIDESGMPKERFSAEFPKEGPSILRIQQVVRGDSAAYFCASSPLFVLGGLGQPQHFGDGTRLSIL.

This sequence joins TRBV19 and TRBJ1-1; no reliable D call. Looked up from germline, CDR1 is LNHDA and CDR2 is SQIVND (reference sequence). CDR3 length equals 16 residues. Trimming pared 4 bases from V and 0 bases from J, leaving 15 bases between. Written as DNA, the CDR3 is TGTGCCAGTAGTACCGGACCGACCGGGATGAACACTGAAGCTTTCTTT. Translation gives CASSTGPTGMNTEAFF.

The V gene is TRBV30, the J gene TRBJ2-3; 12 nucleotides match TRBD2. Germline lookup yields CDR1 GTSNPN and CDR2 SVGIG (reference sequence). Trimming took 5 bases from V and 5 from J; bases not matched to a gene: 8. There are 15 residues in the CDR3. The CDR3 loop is CAWHRLAGVVDTQYF. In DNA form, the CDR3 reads TGTGCCTGGCATAGACTAGCGGGAGTAGTAGATACGCAGTATTTT.

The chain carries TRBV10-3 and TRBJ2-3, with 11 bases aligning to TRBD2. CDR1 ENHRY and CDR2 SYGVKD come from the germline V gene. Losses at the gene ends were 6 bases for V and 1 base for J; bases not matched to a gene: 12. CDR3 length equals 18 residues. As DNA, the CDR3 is TGTGCCATCAGCCGAACTAGCGGGAGTGTCGGCGGCACAGATACGCAGTATTTT. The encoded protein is CAISRTSGSVGGTDTQYF.

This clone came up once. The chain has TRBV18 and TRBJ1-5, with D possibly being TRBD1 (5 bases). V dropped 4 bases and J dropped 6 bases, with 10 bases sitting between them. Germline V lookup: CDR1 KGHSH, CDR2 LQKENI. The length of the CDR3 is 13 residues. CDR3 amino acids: CASSLEGFQPQHF. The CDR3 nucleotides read TGTGCCAGCTCACTGGAGGGGTTTCAGCCCCAGCATTTT.

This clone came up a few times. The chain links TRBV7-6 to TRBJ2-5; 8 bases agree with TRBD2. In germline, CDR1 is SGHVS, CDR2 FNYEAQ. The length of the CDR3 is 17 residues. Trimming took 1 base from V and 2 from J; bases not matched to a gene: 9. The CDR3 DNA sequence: TGTGCCAGCAGCTTAGAAGCGCCTAGCGGGCCTCAAGAGACCCAGTACTTC. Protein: CASSLEAPSGPQETQYF.

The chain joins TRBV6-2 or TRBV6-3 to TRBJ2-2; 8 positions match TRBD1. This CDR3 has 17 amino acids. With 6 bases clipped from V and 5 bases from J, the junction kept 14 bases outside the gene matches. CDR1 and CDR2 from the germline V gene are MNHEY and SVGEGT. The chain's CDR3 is CASSAYPGRGLTGELFF. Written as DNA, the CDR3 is TGTGCCAGCAGCGCCTATCCGGGCAGGGGGCTTACCGGGGAGCTGTTTTTT.

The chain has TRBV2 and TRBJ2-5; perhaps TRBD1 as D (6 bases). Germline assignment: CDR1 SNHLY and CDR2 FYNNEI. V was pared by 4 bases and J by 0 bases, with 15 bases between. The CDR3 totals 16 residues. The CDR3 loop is CASSVGKGEYQETQYF. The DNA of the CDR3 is TGTGCCAGCAGTGTCGGGAAGGGGGAGTACCAAGAGACCCAGTACTTC.

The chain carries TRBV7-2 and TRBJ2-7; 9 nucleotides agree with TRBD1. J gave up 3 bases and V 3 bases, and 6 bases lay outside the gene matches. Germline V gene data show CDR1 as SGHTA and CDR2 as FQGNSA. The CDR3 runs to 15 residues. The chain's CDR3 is CASSFTGQGGYEQYF. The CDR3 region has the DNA TGTGCCAGCAGCTTTACGGGACAGGGTGGCTACGAGCAGTACTTC.

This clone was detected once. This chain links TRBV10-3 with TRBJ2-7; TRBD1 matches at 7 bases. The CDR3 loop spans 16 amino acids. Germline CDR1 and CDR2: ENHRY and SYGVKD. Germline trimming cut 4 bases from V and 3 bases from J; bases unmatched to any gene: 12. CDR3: CAISGALETGNYEQYF. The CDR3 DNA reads TGTGCCATCAGTGGGGCCCTTGAGACAGGGAACTACGAGCAGTACTTC.

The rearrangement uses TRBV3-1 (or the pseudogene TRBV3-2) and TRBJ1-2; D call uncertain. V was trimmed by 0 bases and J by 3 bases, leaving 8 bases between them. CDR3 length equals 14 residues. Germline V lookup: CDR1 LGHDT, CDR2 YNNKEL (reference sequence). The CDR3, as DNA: TGTGCCAGCAGCCAAGATGTGGCGGACTATGGCTACACCTTC. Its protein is CASSQDVADYGYTF.

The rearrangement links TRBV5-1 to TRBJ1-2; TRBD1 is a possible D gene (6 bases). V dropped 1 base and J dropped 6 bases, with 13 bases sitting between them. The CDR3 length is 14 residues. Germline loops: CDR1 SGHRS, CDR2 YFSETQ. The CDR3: CASSLTGPADGYTF. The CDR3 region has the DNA TGCGCCAGCAGCTTGACAGGGCCCGCCGATGGCTACACCTTC.

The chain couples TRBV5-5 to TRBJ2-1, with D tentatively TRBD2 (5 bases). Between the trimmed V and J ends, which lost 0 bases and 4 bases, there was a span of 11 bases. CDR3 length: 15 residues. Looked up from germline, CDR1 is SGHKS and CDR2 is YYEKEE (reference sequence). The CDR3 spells CASSLVVARYNEQFF. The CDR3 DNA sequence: TGTGCCAGCAGCTTGGTGGTAGCGCGATACAATGAGCAGTTCTTC.

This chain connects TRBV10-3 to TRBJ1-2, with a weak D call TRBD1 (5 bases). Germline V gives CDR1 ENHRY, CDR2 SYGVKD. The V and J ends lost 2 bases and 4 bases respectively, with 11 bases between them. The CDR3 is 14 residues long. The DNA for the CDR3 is TGTGCCATCAGTGAGATCCTTCAGGGCTATGGCTACACCTTC. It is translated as CAISEILQGYGYTF.

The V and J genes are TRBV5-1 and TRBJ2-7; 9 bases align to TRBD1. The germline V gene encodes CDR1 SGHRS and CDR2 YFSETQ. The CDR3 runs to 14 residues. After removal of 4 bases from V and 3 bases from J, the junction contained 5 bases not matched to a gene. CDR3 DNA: TGCGCCAGCAGCCTTGGGGGACAGGGCTACGAGCAGTACTTC. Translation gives CASSLGGQGYEQYF.

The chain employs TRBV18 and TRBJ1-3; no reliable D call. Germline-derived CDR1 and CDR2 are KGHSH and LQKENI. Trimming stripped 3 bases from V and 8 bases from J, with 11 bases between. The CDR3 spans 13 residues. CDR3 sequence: CASSPGAGDTIYF. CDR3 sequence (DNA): TGTGCCAGCTCACCGGGAGCCGGAGACACCATATATTTT. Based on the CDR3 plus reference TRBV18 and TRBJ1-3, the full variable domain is NAGVMQNPRHLVRRRGQEARLRCSPMKGHSHVYWYRQLPEEGLKFMVYLQKENIIDESGMPKERFSAEFPKEGPSILRIQQVVRGDSAAYFCASSPGAGDTIYFGEGSWLTVV.

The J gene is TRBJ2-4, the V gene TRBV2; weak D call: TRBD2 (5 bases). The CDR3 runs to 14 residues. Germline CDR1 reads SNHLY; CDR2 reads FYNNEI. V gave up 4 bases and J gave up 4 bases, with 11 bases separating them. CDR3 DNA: TGTGCCAGCAGTGCTTCGGGATCTAAAAACATTCAGTACTTC. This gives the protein CASSASGSKNIQYF.

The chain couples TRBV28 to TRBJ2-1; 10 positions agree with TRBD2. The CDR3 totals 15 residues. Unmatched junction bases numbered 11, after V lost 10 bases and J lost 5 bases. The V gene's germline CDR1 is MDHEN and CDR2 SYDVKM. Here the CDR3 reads CAILRGLADNNEQFF. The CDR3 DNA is TGTGCCATCCTGAGAGGACTAGCGGACAACAATGAGCAGTTCTTC. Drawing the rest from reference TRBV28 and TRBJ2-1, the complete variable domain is DVKVTQSSRYLVKRTGEKVFLECVQDMDHENMFWYRQDPGLGLRLIYFSYDVKMKEKGDIPEGYSVSREKKERFSLILESASTNQTSMYLCAILRGLADNNEQFFGPGTRLTVL.

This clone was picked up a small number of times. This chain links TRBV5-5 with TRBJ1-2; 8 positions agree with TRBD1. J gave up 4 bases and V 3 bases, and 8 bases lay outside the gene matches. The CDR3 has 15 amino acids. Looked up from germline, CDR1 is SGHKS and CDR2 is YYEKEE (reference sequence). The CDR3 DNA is TGTGCCAGCAGCTCGACGGACAGGGTGGGCTATGGCTACACCTTC. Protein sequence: CASSSTDRVGYGYTF.

The CDR3 DNA follows: TGTGCCATCAGTGTGACAGGGGAAGGAAACACCATATATTTT. It specifies CAISVTGEGNTIYF. The chain uses TRBV10-3 and TRBJ1-3; 8 bases are shared with TRBD1. J was trimmed by 4 bases and V by 4 bases; bases with no gene match: 3. The CDR3 is 14 residues long. The V gene's germline CDR1 is ENHRY and CDR2 SYGVKD.

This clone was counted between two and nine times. CDR3 residues: CASSPRDSYYEQYF. Written as DNA, the CDR3 is TGTGCCAGCAGCCCGAGGGACAGCTACTACGAGCAGTACTTC. The rearrangement uses TRBV5-4 and TRBJ2-7; 7 nucleotides align to TRBD1. Looked up from germline, CDR1 is SGHNT and CDR2 is YYREEE (reference sequence). V shed 4 bases, J shed 3 bases, and the junction held 7 bases outside the gene matches. The length of the CDR3 is 14 residues.

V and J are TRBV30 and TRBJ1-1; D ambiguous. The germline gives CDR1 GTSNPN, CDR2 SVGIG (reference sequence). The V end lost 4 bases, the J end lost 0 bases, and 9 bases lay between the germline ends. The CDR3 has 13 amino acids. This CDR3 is CAWTVLMNTEAFF. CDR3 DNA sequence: TGTGCCTGGACAGTTTTAATGAACACTGAAGCTTTCTTT.

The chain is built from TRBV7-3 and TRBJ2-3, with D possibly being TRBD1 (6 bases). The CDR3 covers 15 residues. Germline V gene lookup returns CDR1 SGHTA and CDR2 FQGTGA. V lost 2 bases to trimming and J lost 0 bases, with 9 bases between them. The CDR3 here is CASSLYGQSTDTQYF. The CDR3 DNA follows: TGTGCCAGCAGCTTATACGGACAGAGCACAGATACGCAGTATTTT.

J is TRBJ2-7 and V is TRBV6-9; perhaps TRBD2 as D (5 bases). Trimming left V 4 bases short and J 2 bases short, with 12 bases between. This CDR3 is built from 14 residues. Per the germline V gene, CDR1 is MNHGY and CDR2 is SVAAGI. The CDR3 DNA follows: TGTGCCAGCAGTTCCCCCCCCGGGGCCTACGAGCAGTACTTC. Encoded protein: CASSSPPGAYEQYF.

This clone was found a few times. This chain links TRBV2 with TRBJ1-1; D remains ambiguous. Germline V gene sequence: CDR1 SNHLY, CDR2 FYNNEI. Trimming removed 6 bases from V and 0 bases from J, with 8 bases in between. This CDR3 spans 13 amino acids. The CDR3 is CASRAHMNTEAFF. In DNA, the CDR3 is TGTGCCAGCAGGGCACATATGAACACTGAAGCTTTCTTT.

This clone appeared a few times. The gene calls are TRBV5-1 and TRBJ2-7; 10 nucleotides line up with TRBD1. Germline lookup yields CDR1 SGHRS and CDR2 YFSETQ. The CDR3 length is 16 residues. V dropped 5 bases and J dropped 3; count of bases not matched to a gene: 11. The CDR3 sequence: CASRGSPGTGVYEQYF. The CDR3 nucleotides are TGCGCCAGCAGAGGTTCCCCCGGGACAGGGGTCTACGAGCAGTACTTC.

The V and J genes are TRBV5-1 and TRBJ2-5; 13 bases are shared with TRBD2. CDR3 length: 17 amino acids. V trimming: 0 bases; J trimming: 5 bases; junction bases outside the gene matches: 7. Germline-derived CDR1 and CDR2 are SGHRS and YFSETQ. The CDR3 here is CASSLGGLAGLRETQYF. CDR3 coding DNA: TGCGCCAGCAGCTTGGGGGGACTAGCGGGGCTTCGGGAGACCCAGTACTTC.

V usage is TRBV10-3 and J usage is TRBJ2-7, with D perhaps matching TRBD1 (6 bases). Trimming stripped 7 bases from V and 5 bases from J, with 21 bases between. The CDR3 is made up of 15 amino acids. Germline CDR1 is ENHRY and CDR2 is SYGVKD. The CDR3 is CAIKVTGDIGHEQYF. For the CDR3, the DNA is TGTGCCATCAAGGTCACCGGGGACATAGGCCACGAGCAGTACTTC.